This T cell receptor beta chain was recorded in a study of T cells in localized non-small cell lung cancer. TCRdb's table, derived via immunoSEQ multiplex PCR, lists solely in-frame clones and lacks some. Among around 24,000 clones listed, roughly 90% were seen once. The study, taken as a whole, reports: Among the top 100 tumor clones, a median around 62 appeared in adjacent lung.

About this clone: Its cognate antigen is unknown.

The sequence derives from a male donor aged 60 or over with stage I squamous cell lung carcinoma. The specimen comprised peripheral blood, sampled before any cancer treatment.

DNA of the CDR3: TGTGCCACCAGCAGAGATTCCCGGACCTCGTCACAGCCCCAGCATTTT. This codes for CATSRDSRTSSQPQHF. The chain links TRBV15 to TRBJ1-5; D gene unclear. With 0 bases removed from V and 7 bases from J, the gap between germline ends came to 16 bases. CDR3 length equals 16 residues. Germline lookup yields CDR1 LNHNV and CDR2 YYDKDF (reference sequence).